This T cell receptor beta chain came from a study of blood T cell repertoires in COVID-19. The table came from immunoSEQ multiplex PCR; TCRdb's copy has only in-frame clones and leaves some out. The data contain 110,000 to 150,000 clones, roughly 88% of them singletons. The CDR3 covers 16 residues. Per germline, CDR1 LNHNV and CDR2 YYDKDF (reference sequence). V was cut by 6 bases and J by 6 bases, with 21 bases left in between. The sequenced material came from peripheral blood. V is TRBV15 and J is TRBJ2-1, with D perhaps TRBD1 (6 bases). This TCR was sampled from a man between 65 and 85 years old with acute or convalescent COVID-19. This CDR3 reads CATRRTATLRSNEQFF. CDR3 nucleotides: TGTGCCACCAGACGGACAGCTACATTGCGAAGCAATGAGCAGTTCTTC.